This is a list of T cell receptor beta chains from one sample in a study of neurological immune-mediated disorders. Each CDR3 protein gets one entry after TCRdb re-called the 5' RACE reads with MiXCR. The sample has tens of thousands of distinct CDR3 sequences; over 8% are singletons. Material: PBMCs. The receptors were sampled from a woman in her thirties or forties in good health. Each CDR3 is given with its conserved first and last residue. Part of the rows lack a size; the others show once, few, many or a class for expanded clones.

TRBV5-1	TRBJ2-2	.	CASSLGILEVLNTRELFF
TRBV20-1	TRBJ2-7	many	CSARGTGLDYEQYF
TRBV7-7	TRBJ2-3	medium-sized	CASSSGQGSDTQYF
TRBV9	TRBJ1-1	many	CASSEGTGGSAFF
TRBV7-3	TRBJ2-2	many	CASSPGSRGTGELFF
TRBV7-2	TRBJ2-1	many	CASSLRQGANEQFF
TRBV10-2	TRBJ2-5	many	CASSGSGTQYF
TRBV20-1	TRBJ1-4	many	CSARRVFNEKLFF
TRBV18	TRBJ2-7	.	CASSLATGTGAYEQYF
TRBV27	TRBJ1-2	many	CASSTDRGGYTF
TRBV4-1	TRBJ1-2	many	CASSQAQGTNYGYTF
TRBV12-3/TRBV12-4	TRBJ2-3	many	CASRIFSAPTQYF
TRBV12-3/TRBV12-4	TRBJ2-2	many	CASSRTSGSIGELFF
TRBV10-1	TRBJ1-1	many	CASRRDRGLTEAFF
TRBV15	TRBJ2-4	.	CATRQRDRGPKNIQYF
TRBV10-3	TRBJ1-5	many	CAISGAEGNQPQHF
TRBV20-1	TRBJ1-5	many	CSATGGAPNQPQHF
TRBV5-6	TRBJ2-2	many	CASSLGGLVTGELFF